This TCR beta chain was captured by sequencing in a study of early T cells in non-severe SARS-CoV-2 infection (dated by TCRdb to about 2021). About the full investigation: Bulk RNA from unsorted whole blood was used for TCR sequencing, so alpha and beta chains could not be paired. The investigation overall reported the following: VDJdb matching was skewed toward anti-spike CD8 responses and likely underestimated virus-specific expansions by missing private and CD4 specificities.

Libraries came from 5' RACE. TCRdb names NextSeq 500 as the instrument used. The TCR library protocol attached unique molecular identifiers to individual cDNA molecules to correct for sequencing error and PCR bias. Sequencing covered both TCR alpha and beta chains, and within each sample the abundances of alpha and beta sequences were tightly co-correlated. Under the source paper's analysis protocol: Decombinator V4 was used to perform V gene, J gene and CDR3 annotation of TCR sequences. TCRs were defined as expanded if a significant change between any two time points was detected under a Poisson model with p below 0.0001. TCR abundances were normalised to the total number of TCRs sequenced per sample and were expressed as counts per million. MAIT TCRs were defined by TRAV1-2 paired with TRAJ12, TRAJ20 or TRAJ33, and iNKT TCRs by TRAV10 paired with TRAJ18. A search of VDJdb, accessed on 1 November 2021, was run for TCRs annotated to CMV, EBV and SARS-CoV-2, with TCRs annotated for multiple antigens excluded. Through fastp at Q25 and MiXCR, TCRdb rebuilt clones from the public reads, retaining in-frame beta chains. Rows matching on CDR3 protein sequence are summarized as one entry with the most common DNA and genes. These V and J calls rely on TCRdb rather than the paper's analysis. The sample contains about 49,000 distinct CDR3 sequences, about 6.3% of them found a single time. About 2.7% of the sample rests with the top ten.

As regards this clonotype: This receptor's antigen is unknown. This sequence may be a read error, since a much larger clone differs from it by one base.

Counted from cysteine to phenylalanine, this CDR3 has 12 amino acids. Here the CDR3 DNA is all that survives: 36 bases in frame from base 1. The germline V gene sets CDR1 to SGHRS and CDR2 to YFSETQ. Cut back by 0 bases and 5 bases, the V and J ends lie 6 bases apart. Set within a cohort of healthcare workers in London, UK, this nested case-control study involved weekly PCR testing of nasopharyngeal swabs along with blood sampling. Healthcare workers were enrolled in the week of the UK lockdown, from 23 to 31 March 2020, and were followed every week for up to roughly 16 weeks. This clonotype was obtained from an adult who was a healthcare worker with PCR-confirmed SARS-CoV-2 infection or an uninfected control (not recorded which). The source was whole blood, collected at baseline. The chain links TRBV5-1 with TRBJ2-7; too little of a D gene remains to name it. The bases are TGCGCCAGCAGCTTGGATATCGACGAGCAGTACTTC. It translates to CASSLDIDEQYF.